This passage covers 20 T cell receptor beta chains from one sample sequenced in a study of shared T cell receptors in the human thymus. Assay used: immunoSEQ multiplex PCR; TCRdb lists only in-frame clones, some missing. The sample has some 400,000 clones; 85% to 95% are singletons. Sequencing was carried out using thymocytes. These TCRs come from a human donor.

The V gene is TRBV2, the J gene TRBJ2-1; a possible D gene is TRBD1 (5 bases). The V and J ends lost 6 bases and 9 bases respectively, with 24 bases between them. Germline V gene lookup returns CDR1 SNHLY and CDR2 FYNNEI. The CDR3 consists of 16 residues. The CDR3 DNA reads TGTGCCAGCAGGGAAACCAGGGTGGTCTACCTCGGTGAGCAGTTCTTC. Translated, it gives CASRETRVVYLGEQFF.

V is TRBV5-1 and J is TRBJ1-5; the D gene is possibly TRBD1 (5 bases). Germline V gene sequence: CDR1 SGHRS, CDR2 YFSETQ. Trimming took off 0 bases at V and 4 bases at J, with 17 bases between the two ends. This CDR3 contains 17 residues. The CDR3 DNA is TGCGCCAGCAGCTTGGCCGGACCCGGGACGGCTAATCAGCCCCAGCATTTT. Its protein is CASSLAGPGTANQPQHF.

The chain combines TRBV11-2 with TRBJ1-2, with D unclear. The CDR3 covers 14 residues. In germline, CDR1 is SGHAT, CDR2 FQNNGV. Between the trimmed V and J ends, which lost 2 bases and 6 bases, there was a span of 13 bases. DNA of the CDR3: TGTGCCAGCAGCTTATTGGTCCCTCGCGATGGCTACACCTTC. Amino acid sequence: CASSLLVPRDGYTF.

V gene TRBV7-2 combines with J gene TRBJ2-7; D call uncertain. V was shortened by 3 bases and J by 2 bases, with 14 bases between the two germline ends. There are 15 residues in the CDR3. Germline V gene lookup returns CDR1 SGHTA and CDR2 FQGNSA. Written as DNA, the CDR3 is TGTGCCAGCAGCTTCAAGAGAAGGGCCACCTACGAGCAGTACTTC. This gives the protein CASSFKRRATYEQYF.

The chain recombines TRBV27 with TRBJ2-1; 9 bases match TRBD1. Losses at the gene ends were 5 bases for V and 9 bases for J; bases not matched to a gene: 8. Looked up from germline, CDR1 is MNHEY and CDR2 is SMNVEV (reference sequence). CDR3 length: 14 amino acids. The CDR3 region is CASSLPDRGSEQFF. The CDR3 DNA sequence: TGTGCCAGCAGTCTCCCCGACAGGGGGAGTGAGCAGTTCTTC.

Concerning this clone: The junction shows a germline mismatch at one end, possibly a read error. The J gene is TRBJ2-7, the V gene TRBV28, with 7 positions matching TRBD1. The V gene's germline CDR1 is MDHEN and CDR2 SYDVKM. This CDR3 has 14 residues. In DNA form, the CDR3 reads TGTGCCAGCAGTTTTTGGGACAGCCCCTACGGGCAGTACTTC. Protein: CASSFWDSPYGQYF. The full variable domain, completed using reference TRBV28 and TRBJ2-7, is DVKVTQSSRYLVKRTGEKVFLECVQDMDHENMFWYRQDPGLGLRLIYFSYDVKMKEKGDIPEGYSVSREKKERFSLILESASTNQTSMYLCASSFWDSPYGQYFGPGTRLTVT.

The J gene is TRBJ1-5, the V gene TRBV6-1, with no clear D. Germline V gives CDR1 MNHNS, CDR2 SASEGT. The CDR3 has 11 amino acids. The germline V and J ends were trimmed by 6 bases and 4 bases, with 4 bases remaining between them. In DNA, the CDR3 is TGTGCCAGCAGAAGTAATCAGCCCCAGCATTTT. Its protein product is CASRSNQPQHF.

J is TRBJ2-7 and V is TRBV15; D is perhaps TRBD1 or TRBD2 (7 bases each). Germline CDR1 and CDR2: LNHNV and YYDKDF (reference sequence). Trimming left V 1 base short and J 0 bases short, with 13 bases between. CDR3 length: 16 residues. The CDR3 nucleotides read TGTGCCACCAGCAGAGGAACAGGGGAGGGCTCCTACGAGCAGTACTTC. It yields the protein CATSRGTGEGSYEQYF.

V usage is TRBV6-5 and J usage is TRBJ1-2, with 7 nucleotides matching TRBD1. Germline values: CDR1 MNHEY, CDR2 SVGAGI. This CDR3 has 15 amino acids. V was clipped by 10 bases and J by 8 bases; unmatched bases: 19. In DNA form, the CDR3 reads TGTGCCACCAACCCCAGGGGGGGCATCAGTCGGGGCTACACCTTC. This translates into CATNPRGGISRGYTF.

The J gene is TRBJ1-1, the V gene TRBV4-2; the D is unclear. V was trimmed by 0 bases and J by 0 bases, leaving 8 bases between them. Germline CDR1 LGHNA, CDR2 YNFKEQ. This CDR3 region has 15 residues. The CDR3 region has the DNA TGTGCCAGCAGCCAAGAAGCCGGACTGAACACTGAAGCTTTCTTT. Translation gives CASSQEAGLNTEAFF.

The gene calls are TRBV28 and TRBJ1-5; 7 positions agree with TRBD1. The CDR3 sequence is 14 residues long. V shed 3 bases, J shed 2 bases, and the junction held 1 base outside the gene matches. The germline V gene encodes CDR1 MDHEN and CDR2 SYDVKM. The CDR3 reads CASSFGQGNQPQHF. The CDR3 DNA follows: TGTGCCAGCAGTTTTGGACAGGGCAATCAGCCCCAGCATTTT.

This chain links TRBV23-1 with TRBJ2-7; TRBD1 aligns across 10 bases. TRBV23-1 is marked as an open reading frame, function uncertain. V dropped 6 bases and J dropped 2; count of bases not matched to a gene: 10. The CDR3 extends over 16 amino acids. The CDR3 loop is CASRPPGTGEAYEQYF. For the CDR3, the DNA is TGCGCCAGCAGGCCCCCCGGGACAGGGGAGGCCTACGAGCAGTACTTC.

This chain uses TRBV7-2 with TRBJ1-2, with D unclear. CDR1 is SGHTA, CDR2 FQGNSA, per germline. Deletions cut 5 bases from V and 0 bases from J, with 13 bases between. The CDR3 is 15 amino acids. The CDR3: CASSPPLQTNYGYTF. The DNA for the CDR3 is TGTGCCAGCAGCCCGCCCTTGCAGACTAACTATGGCTACACCTTC.

This chain connects TRBV6-4 to TRBJ2-3; 8 bases map to TRBD2. In germline, CDR1 is MRHNA, CDR2 SNTAGT. The CDR3 is made up of 17 amino acids. The V segment lost 3 bases and the J segment 0 bases; nucleotides outside the gene matches: 8. The CDR3 nucleotides are TGTGCCAGCAGTGAGATCATAGCGGGGTCTAGCACAGATACGCAGTATTTT. Residues: CASSEIIAGSSTDTQYF.

The chain combines TRBV29-1 with TRBJ2-5; 9 nucleotides match TRBD2. Trimming at V came to 6 bases and at J to 7 bases, leaving 21 bases not matched to a gene. This CDR3 comprises 17 residues. Germline V lookup: CDR1 SQVTM, CDR2 ANQGSEA. CDR3 nucleotide sequence: TGCAGCGTCCCCGAAGCGGGAGGAGGAACCCGGTGGGGGACCCAGTACTTC. Translated, it gives CSVPEAGGGTRWGTQYF.

The rearrangement joins TRBV7-9 to TRBJ2-1, with a possible D match to TRBD1 (5 bases). The CDR3 covers 14 residues. The germline CDR1 and CDR2 sequences are SEHNR and FQNEAQ (reference sequence). V was shortened by 3 bases and J by 5 bases, with 11 bases between the two germline ends. CDR3 region: CASSFLQGDNEQFF. The CDR3 nucleotides are TGTGCCAGCAGCTTTTTGCAGGGCGACAATGAGCAGTTCTTC.

This chain uses TRBV5-6 with TRBJ1-3; D not certain. V was cut by 2 bases and J by 0 bases, with 9 bases left in between. Germline V gene data show CDR1 as SGHDT and CDR2 as YYEEEE. The CDR3 sequence is 15 residues long. This chain's CDR3 is CASSFSESSGNTIYF. The CDR3 DNA follows: TGTGCCAGCAGCTTTTCGGAATCCTCTGGAAACACCATATATTTT.

The genes are TRBV6-1 and TRBJ2-2, with 9 positions matching TRBD2. The trim removed 2 bases at V and 6 bases at J, leaving 10 bases unmatched. Germline V gives CDR1 MNHNS, CDR2 SASEGT. The CDR3 covers 17 residues. The DNA for the CDR3 is TGTGCCAGCAGTGAAAGAATAGCGGGAGAGGGCCCCGGGGAGCTGTTTTTT. The encoded protein is CASSERIAGEGPGELFF.

This chain uses TRBV5-1 with TRBJ2-5, with D possibly being TRBD1 or TRBD2 (5 bases each). V lost 7 bases and J lost 3, with 13 bases in between. The CDR3 extends over 13 amino acids. The germline gives CDR1 SGHRS, CDR2 YFSETQ. CDR3 region: CASWGRDKETQYF. CDR3 coding DNA: TGCGCCAGCTGGGGGAGAGATAAAGAGACCCAGTACTTC.

This clone appeared a single time. The chain employs TRBV19 and TRBJ1-5; 9 nucleotides agree with TRBD1. The CDR3 runs to 18 residues. Germline V CDR1 and CDR2: LNHDA, SQIVND (reference sequence). V was clipped by 7 bases and J by 0 bases; unmatched bases: 13. Here the CDR3 reads CASTPRDRAPYSNQPQHF. CDR3 nucleotides: TGTGCCAGTACCCCTCGGGACAGGGCGCCTTATAGCAATCAGCCCCAGCATTTT. Drawing the rest from reference TRBV19 and TRBJ1-5, the complete variable domain is DGGITQSPKYLFRKEGQNVTLSCEQNLNHDAMYWYRQDPGQGLRLIYYSQIVNDFQKGDIAEGYSVSREKKESFPLTVTSAQKNPTAFYLCASTPRDRAPYSNQPQHFGDGTRLSIL.